This T cell receptor beta chain was obtained from a study of T cells after yellow fever vaccination. Study-level findings and limits: Post-booster repertoires again held most primary-vaccination clones (roughly 95% CD4, roughly 88% CD8). Contamination of FACS-sorted repertoires by abundant clonotypes from the bulk population could occur.

5'RACE template switching generated TCR cDNA, adding a universal primer site and UMIs. TCRdb re-called the 5' RACE reads with MiXCR, one entry per CDR3 protein. Of hundreds of thousands of distinct CDR3 sequences in the sample, approximately 9% were seen once. This clonotype was picked up a small number of times. Its target is unknown. The CDR3 consists of 15 residues. Looked up from germline, CDR1 is MDHEN and CDR2 is SYDVKM. The V and J ends lost 3 bases and 2 bases, in that order; junction bases with no gene match: 2. V and J are TRBV28 and TRBJ2-1; TRBD2 agrees at 9 bases. This TCR came from a young man who received the YFV17D yellow fever vaccine. This specimen consisted of PBMCs, obtained on the day of the first yellow fever vaccination. The CDR3 DNA sequence: TGTGCCAGCAGTTTCGCGGGAGGGGCCTACAATGAGCAGTTCTTC. It encodes CASSFAGGAYNEQFF.